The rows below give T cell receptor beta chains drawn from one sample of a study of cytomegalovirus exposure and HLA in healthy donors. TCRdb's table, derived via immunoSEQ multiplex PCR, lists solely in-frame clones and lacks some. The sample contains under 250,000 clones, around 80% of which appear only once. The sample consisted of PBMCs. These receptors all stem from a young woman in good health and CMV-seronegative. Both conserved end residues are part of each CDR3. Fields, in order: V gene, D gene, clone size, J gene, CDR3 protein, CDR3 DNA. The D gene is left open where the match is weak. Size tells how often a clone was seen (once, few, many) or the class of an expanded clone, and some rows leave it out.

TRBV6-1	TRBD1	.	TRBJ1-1	CASSEVGDRGTEAFF	TGTGCCAGCAGTGAAGTGGGCGACAGGGGCACTGAAGCTTTCTTT
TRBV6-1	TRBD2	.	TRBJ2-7	CASREGLAGAYEQYF	TGTGCCAGCAGAGAAGGACTAGCGGGAGCCTACGAGCAGTACTTC
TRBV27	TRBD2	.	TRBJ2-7	CASSSWTSGPSYEQYF	TGTGCCAGCAGTTCGTGGACTAGCGGGCCCTCCTACGAGCAGTACTTC
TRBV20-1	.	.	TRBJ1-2	CSARKRDYTF	TGCAGTGCTAGGAAAAGAGACTACACCTTC
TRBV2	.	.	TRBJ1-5	CASHTGRNQPQHF	TGTGCCAGCCACACAGGGCGCAATCAGCCCCAGCATTTT
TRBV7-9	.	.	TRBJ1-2	CASSESVYTF	TGTGCCAGCAGCGAAAGCGTCTACACCTTC
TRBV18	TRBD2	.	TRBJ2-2	CASSLGLAGAGGELFF	TGTGCCAGCTCACTTGGACTAGCGGGAGCCGGCGGGGAGCTGTTTTTT
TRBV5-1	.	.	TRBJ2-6	CASSLRPAGANVLTF	TGCGCCAGCAGCTTACGCCCGGCTGGGGCCAACGTCCTGACTTTC
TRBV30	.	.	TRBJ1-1	CAWSERTENTEAFF	TGTGCCTGGAGTGAAAGGACAGAGAACACTGAAGCTTTCTTT
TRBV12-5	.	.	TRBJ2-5	CASALMGGLETQYF	TGTGCTAGTGCCTTGATGGGGGGTTTGGAGACCCAGTACTTC
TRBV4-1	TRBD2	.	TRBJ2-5	CASSHFFGRETQYF	TGCGCCAGCAGCCACTTCTTCGGGAGGGAGACCCAGTACTTC
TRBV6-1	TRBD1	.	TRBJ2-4	CASRKGQGASNIQYF	TGTGCCAGCAGGAAGGGACAGGGGGCTTCAAACATTCAGTACTTC
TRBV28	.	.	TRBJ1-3	CASKEGLSGNTIYF	TGTGCCAGCAAAGAGGGACTCTCTGGAAACACCATATATTTT
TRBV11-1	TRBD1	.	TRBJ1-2	CASSPGTEYGYTF	TGTGCCAGCAGCCCCGGGACAGAGTATGGCTACACCTTC
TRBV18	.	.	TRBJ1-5	CASSPGQSRGNQPQHF	TGTGCCAGCTCACCTGGACAAAGCAGGGGCAATCAGCCCCAGCATTTT
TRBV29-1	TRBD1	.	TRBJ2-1	CSVQRTGAVHNEQFF	TGCAGCGTACAGCGTACAGGGGCAGTTCACAATGAGCAGTTCTTC
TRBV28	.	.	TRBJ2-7	CASSFPPYEQYF	TGTGCCAGCAGTTTCCCTCCCTACGAGCAGTACTTC
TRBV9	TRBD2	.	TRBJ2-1	CASSELAGDYNEQFF	TGTGCCAGCAGCGAACTAGCGGGGGACTACAATGAGCAGTTCTTC
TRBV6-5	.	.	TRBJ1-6	CASGPGGSPLHF	TGTGCCAGCGGGCCGGGGGGTTCACCCCTCCACTTT
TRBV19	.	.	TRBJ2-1	CASLRGTAQFF	TGTGCCAGTCTCCGGGGGACAGCCCAGTTCTTC
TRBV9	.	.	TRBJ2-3	CASSAGPSPSTDTQYF	TGTGCCAGCAGCGCAGGTCCCAGCCCTAGCACAGATACGCAGTATTTT
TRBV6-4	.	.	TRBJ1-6	CASSDSPGNSPLHF	TGTGCCAGCAGTGACTCTCCCGGTAATTCACCCCTCCACTTT
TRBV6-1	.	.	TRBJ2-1	CASSEGLRGYNEQFF	TGTGCCAGCAGTGAGGGCCTTCGGGGGTACAATGAGCAGTTCTTC
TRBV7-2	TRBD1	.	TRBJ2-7	CASSFRGPTYEQYF	TGTGCCAGCAGCTTCAGGGGGCCGACCTACGAGCAGTACTTC
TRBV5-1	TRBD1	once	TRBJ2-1	CASSLTRTGSLNEQFF	TGCGCCAGCAGCTTGACCCGGACAGGGTCCCTCAATGAGCAGTTCTTC
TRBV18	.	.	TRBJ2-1	CASSPNSRQNNEQFF	TGTGCCAGCTCACCAAATTCGCGGCAGAACAATGAGCAGTTCTTC
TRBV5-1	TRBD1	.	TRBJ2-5	CASSTGQEPETQYF	TGCGCCAGCAGCACGGGACAGGAACCAGAGACCCAGTACTTC
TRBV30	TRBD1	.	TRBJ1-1	CAWSRQGDTEAFF	TGTGCCTGGTCTCGACAGGGAGACACTGAAGCTTTCTTT
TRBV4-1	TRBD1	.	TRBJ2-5	CASSPNKGAAETQYF	TGCGCCAGCAGCCCAAATAAGGGGGCTGCGGAGACCCAGTACTTC
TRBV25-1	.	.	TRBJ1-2	CASSESGGPGYGYTF	TGTGCCAGCAGTGAATCCGGGGGGCCTGGGTATGGCTACACCTTC
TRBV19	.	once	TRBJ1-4	CASSNRGGPANEKLFF	TGTGCCAGTAGTAACCGGGGGGGACCTGCTAATGAAAAACTGTTTTTT
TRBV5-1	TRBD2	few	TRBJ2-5	CASSPGSGAETQYF	TGCGCCAGCAGCCCGGGTAGCGGGGCAGAGACCCAGTACTTC
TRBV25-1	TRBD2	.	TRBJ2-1	CASSELGSGRYNEQFF	TGTGCCAGCAGTGAATTGGGTAGCGGGAGGTACAATGAGCAGTTCTTC
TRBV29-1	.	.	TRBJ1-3	CSIPGGARNTIYF	TGCAGCATCCCGGGGGGCGCTAGAAACACCATATATTTT
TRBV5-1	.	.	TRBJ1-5	CASSLDRQTNQPQHF	TGCGCCAGCAGCTTGGACAGGCAAACCAATCAGCCCCAGCATTTT
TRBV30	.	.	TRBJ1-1	CAFSPGYMNTEAFF	TGTGCCTTCTCGCCAGGGTACATGAACACTGAAGCTTTCTTT
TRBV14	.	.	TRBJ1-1	CASSQLRTGGAGAFF	TGTGCCAGCAGCCAATTGCGAACAGGCGGAGCGGGGGCTTTCTTT
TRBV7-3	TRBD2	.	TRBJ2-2	CASRSQPGLAGTGELFF	TGTGCCAGCAGATCCCAGCCGGGACTAGCAGGCACCGGGGAGCTGTTTTTT
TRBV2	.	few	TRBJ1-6	CASSEAGSSYNSPLHF	TGTGCCAGCAGTGAAGCGGGGAGCTCCTATAATTCACCCCTCCACTTT
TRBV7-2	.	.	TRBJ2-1	CASSLAVTGTSRDHEQFF	TGTGCCAGCAGCTTAGCCGTTACCGGGACTTCAAGGGACCATGAGCAGTTCTTC
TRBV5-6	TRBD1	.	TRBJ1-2	CASSRKLTGTYGYTF	TGTGCCAGCAGCCGAAAACTGACAGGGACCTATGGCTACACCTTC
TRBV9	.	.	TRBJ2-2	CASSVEVPAAGELFF	TGTGCCAGCAGCGTAGAAGTGCCAGCGGCCGGGGAGCTGTTTTTT
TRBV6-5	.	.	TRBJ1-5	CASSYNSYSNQPQHF	TGTGCCAGCAGTTACAACTCCTATAGCAATCAGCCCCAGCATTTT
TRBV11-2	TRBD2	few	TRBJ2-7	CASSLDAAGGYEQYF	TGTGCCAGCAGCTTAGATGCTGCGGGGGGATACGAGCAGTACTTC
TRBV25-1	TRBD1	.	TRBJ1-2	CASSEWGQGIQGYTF	TGTGCCAGCAGTGAATGGGGACAGGGAATCCAGGGCTACACCTTC
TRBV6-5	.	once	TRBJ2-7	CASSTGFYEQYF	TGTGCCAGCAGCACAGGGTTCTACGAGCAGTACTTC
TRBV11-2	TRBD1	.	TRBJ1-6	CASSWGQGVLAYNSPLHF	TGTGCCAGCAGCTGGGGACAGGGAGTGTTGGCCTATAATTCACCCCTCCACTTT
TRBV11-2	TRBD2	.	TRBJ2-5	CASSSPGLAGLETQYF	TGTGCCAGCAGCTCTCCGGGACTAGCGGGACTAGAGACCCAGTACTTC
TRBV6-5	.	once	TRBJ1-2	CASSYSSKGGNYGYTF	TGTGCCAGCAGTTACTCCTCGAAAGGGGGTAACTATGGCTACACCTTC
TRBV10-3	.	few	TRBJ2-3	CAISEKSLLTDTQYF	TGTGCCATCAGTGAGAAATCCCTCCTCACAGATACGCAGTATTTT